This T cell receptor (beta chain) was observed in a study of T cell responses to AZD1222 COVID-19 vaccine. Libraries were prepared by immunoSEQ multiplex PCR; TCRdb keeps only in-frame clonotypes and omits some of them. The repertoire holds more than 100,000 clones, with 90% as singletons. From germline, CDR1 is SEHNR and CDR2 FQNEAQ (reference sequence). CDR3 size: 17 residues. Losses at the gene ends were 3 bases for V and 0 bases for J; bases not matched to a gene: 3. The rearrangement links TRBV7-9 to TRBJ1-3, with TRBD1 matching over 12 bases. The source of this sequence is an adult in good health. Sample: peripheral blood, taken on day 0 of AZD1222 vaccination. The CDR3 DNA is TGTGCCAGCAGCTTGGGACAGGGGGCCATCTCTGGAAACACCATATATTTT. Its protein is CASSLGQGAISGNTIYF.